The subject of this entry is one TCR beta chain. The record originates from a study of blood T cell repertoires in COVID-19. With 2 bases clipped from V and 5 bases from J, the junction kept 4 bases outside the gene matches. Germline loops: CDR1 MDHEN, CDR2 SYDVKM. This CDR3 spans 14 amino acids. Data came from immunoSEQ multiplex PCR; TCRdb stores just in-frame clones and leaves some out. The sample lists 55,000 to 60,000 clones, roughly 84% occurring once. The V call is TRBV28, the J call TRBJ2-5, with TRBD1 identical over 8 bases. The sample consisted of peripheral blood. The TCR sequence derives from a man between 65 and 85 years old with active COVID-19. CDR3 loop: CASSLDRGRETQYF. CDR3 DNA: TGTGCCAGCAGTTTAGACAGGGGCCGGGAGACCCAGTACTTC.